What follows are 12 T cell receptor beta chains derived from one specimen sequenced in a study of blood T cell repertoires in COVID-19. TCRdb's copy holds only in-frame clones and misses some; the assay was immunoSEQ multiplex PCR. The table shows 410,000 or so clones, with roughly 90% occurring only once. The sequencing sample was made of peripheral blood. The source is a woman in her thirties or forties with COVID-19, enrolled during active disease.

This chain links TRBV10-3 with TRBJ1-2; TRBD1 matches 9 bases. The J segment lost 5 bases and the V segment lost 6 bases, leaving 10 bases of the junction unmatched. Germline CDR1 and CDR2: ENHRY and SYGVKD. This CDR3 contains 15 residues. CDR3: CAISRDRVRRYGYTF. Here the CDR3 DNA reads TGTGCCATCAGCCGGGACAGGGTCCGTCGGTATGGCTACACCTTC.

This chain joins TRBV28 and TRBJ1-2; 8 nucleotides line up with TRBD1. Germline V gene lookup returns CDR1 MDHEN and CDR2 SYDVKM. J gave up 4 bases and V 5 bases, and 12 bases lay outside the gene matches. This CDR3 comprises 16 residues. The CDR3 sequence: CASSPSDRGNFYGYTF. CDR3 bases: TGTGCCAGCAGTCCTTCCGACAGGGGAAATTTCTATGGCTACACCTTC.

The CDR3 nucleotides are TGCGCCAGCAGCCGAGGACAGCGGGAGGATGGCTACACCTTC. It yields the protein CASSRGQREDGYTF. The chain combines TRBV5-1 with TRBJ1-2; D possibly corresponds to TRBD1 (6 bases). Per the germline V gene, CDR1 is SGHRS and CDR2 is YFSETQ. The CDR3 length is 14 residues. V gave up 4 bases and J gave up 6 bases, with 16 bases separating them.

The CDR3 here is CASSPAGRSQGDTQYF. CDR3 sequence (DNA): TGTGCCAGCAGCCCCGCGGGCAGAAGTCAAGGGGATACGCAGTATTTT. The rearrangement joins TRBV5-6 to TRBJ2-3; perhaps TRBD2 as D (5 bases). Germline assignment: CDR1 SGHDT and CDR2 YYEEEE. The CDR3 spans 16 residues. V was clipped by 4 bases and J by 6 bases, with 21 bases between them.

The V and J genes are TRBV20-1 and TRBJ1-2; the D gene is possibly TRBD1 (5 bases). CDR1 is DFQATT and CDR2 is SNEGSKA in the germline V gene (reference sequence). Trimming pared 6 bases from V and 6 bases from J, leaving 8 bases between. The CDR3 contains 10 residues. CDR3: CSAAQDGYTF. CDR3 DNA sequence: TGCAGTGCGGCACAGGATGGCTACACCTTC.

This chain connects TRBV5-6 to TRBJ1-2, with a weak D call TRBD1 (5 bases). Trimming removed 4 bases at V and 5 bases at J, with 15 bases between. This CDR3 contains 14 residues. Germline CDR1 and CDR2: SGHDT and YYEEEE. CDR3 residues: CASSELGQEYGYTF. In DNA, the CDR3 is TGTGCCAGCAGCGAGCTGGGGCAGGAGTATGGCTACACCTTC.

The chain recombines TRBV6-2 or TRBV6-3 with TRBJ2-5; TRBD2 might be the D (5 bases). With 2 bases removed from V and 1 base from J, the gap between germline ends came to 11 bases. The CDR3 runs 15 residues. CDR1 and CDR2 from the germline V gene are MNHEY and SVGEGT. In nucleotides, the CDR3 is TGTGCCAGCAGTTACGAGGGTGAGGGCCAAGAGACCCAGTACTTC. Protein: CASSYEGEGQETQYF.

The chain employs TRBV9 and TRBJ1-6, with D unresolved. Germline CDR1 and CDR2: SGDLS and YYNGEE. Trimming stripped 0 bases from V and 3 bases from J, with 7 bases between. The CDR3 totals 15 residues. CDR3 amino acids: CASSVDGDYNSPLHF. CDR3 DNA sequence: TGTGCCAGCAGCGTAGACGGGGACTATAATTCACCCCTCCACTTT.

CDR3 region: CAWSAGLVEFF. Here the CDR3 DNA reads TGTGCCTGGAGTGCGGGATTAGTGGAGTTCTTC. This rearrangement joins TRBV30 to TRBJ2-1; possibly TRBD2 for D (5 bases). The CDR3 is made up of 11 amino acids. Per the germline V gene, CDR1 is GTSNPN and CDR2 is SVGIG (reference sequence). V was trimmed by 1 base and J by 14 bases, leaving 12 bases between them.

The rearrangement uses TRBV5-1 and TRBJ2-1, with 9 bases that match TRBD2. The germline CDR1 and CDR2 sequences are SGHRS and YFSETQ. V dropped 3 bases and J dropped 4; count of bases not matched to a gene: 5. This CDR3 is 15 amino acids long. Here the CDR3 reads CASSSSGGRYNEQFF. Written as DNA, the CDR3 is TGCGCCAGCAGCTCGAGCGGGGGGCGGTACAATGAGCAGTTCTTC.

This clone was detected only once. This chain joins TRBV28 and TRBJ1-4, with D hard to call. This CDR3 contains 12 residues. The V gene's germline CDR1 is MDHEN and CDR2 SYDVKM. Trimming left V 2 bases short and J 6 bases short, with 4 bases between. CDR3 sequence reads: CASSLRYEKLFF. The CDR3 bases are TGTGCCAGCAGTTTACGTTATGAAAAACTGTTTTTT.

The chain combines TRBV2 with TRBJ1-1; D gene ambiguous. V lost 7 bases and J 6 bases, leaving 15 bases between the germline ends. Germline V gene data show CDR1 as SNHLY and CDR2 as FYNNEI. CDR3 length equals 13 residues. CDR3 DNA sequence: TGTGCCAGCAAGATTCAGGTAAAGCCTGAAGCTTTCTTT. This codes for CASKIQVKPEAFF.